This T cell receptor beta chain was captured by sequencing in a study of CD8 T cells in Susac syndrome. Findings and limits, study-wide: The study's TCR sequencing and HLA analysis covered a relatively small number of individuals, and the study acknowledged this.

RNA totalling roughly 0.5 to 1 ug underwent reverse transcription with random hexamers. Using its own MiXCR run on the immunoSEQ multiplex PCR reads, TCRdb lists one record per CDR3 protein. The table includes over 100,000 distinct CDR3 sequences, about nine tenths detected once. CDR1 is SGHNT and CDR2 is YYREEE in the germline V gene (reference sequence). The CDR3 extends over 14 amino acids. V was clipped by 4 bases and J by 3 bases, with 13 bases between them. To note about this clonotype: Its specificity is unknown.

Sequenced sample: CD8+ T cells from PBMCs. The chain combines TRBV5-4 with TRBJ1-1, with D hard to call. This clonotype was sampled from a human donor in good health. The CDR3 loop is CASSPPVGYTEAFF. CDR3 DNA sequence: TGTGCCAGCAGCCCCCCTGTGGGTTACACTGAAGCTTTCTTT.